These 25 T cell receptor beta chains came from one sample sequenced in a study of shared T cell receptors in the human thymus. Clones were sequenced by immunoSEQ multiplex PCR, and TCRdb holds only the in-frame ones, with some missing. The table records a few hundred thousand clones, 85% to 95% of them present only once. Source material: thymocytes. The receptors come from a human donor.

This clone was observed a single time. This chain links TRBV5-1 with TRBJ1-2; D may be TRBD1 (6 bases). CDR3 length: 14 residues. Trimming stripped 1 base from V and 3 bases from J, with 10 bases between. CDR1 SGHRS and CDR2 YFSETQ come from the germline V gene. Written as DNA, the CDR3 is TGCGCCAGCAGCTTGCAGAACAGGGACTATGGCTACACCTTC. Translated: CASSLQNRDYGYTF.

A remark on this clone: One end of the junction is discordant with germline, which a read error may explain. The chain has TRBV7-9 and TRBJ1-2; 7 bases align to TRBD1. The CDR3 sequence is 10 residues long. Germline V gene sequence: CDR1 SEHNR, CDR2 FQNEAQ (reference sequence). As DNA, the CDR3 is TGTGCCAGCAGCTTAAGGCAGGGGGCCTTC. Protein product: CASSLRQGAF.

The count of this clone is one. This chain links TRBV6-1 with TRBJ2-5, with TRBD2 as a possible D gene (5 bases). Germline V gives CDR1 MNHNS, CDR2 SASEGT. Trimming stripped 7 bases from V and 3 bases from J, with 15 bases between. The CDR3 consists of 14 residues. The CDR3 nucleotides read TGTGCCAGCATGGAATGGACTGAGGAAGAGACCCAGTACTTC. The encoded protein is CASMEWTEEETQYF.

CDR3 in DNA: TGTGCCAGCAGTCCCTGGACTAGCGGGAGGACCGGGGAGCTGTTTTTT. Translating gives CASSPWTSGRTGELFF. The genes are TRBV28 and TRBJ2-2; 14 bases are a match to TRBD2. CDR1 is MDHEN, CDR2 SYDVKM, per germline. There are 16 residues in the CDR3. V gave up 5 bases and J gave up 5 bases; unmatched junction bases: 4.

This sequence joins TRBV4-1 and TRBJ2-7; TRBD1 agrees at 9 bases. This CDR3 spans 15 amino acids. V shed 0 bases and J 6 bases; nucleotides not matched to a gene: 6. The V gene's germline CDR1 is MGHRA and CDR2 YSYEKL. The CDR3 DNA follows: TGCGCCAGCAGCCAAGAGAAACAGGGGGCGAGCGAGCAGTACTTC. It is translated as CASSQEKQGASEQYF.

This clone was seen just once. This chain uses TRBV6-1 with TRBJ2-2; TRBD2 matches 8 bases. CDR1 MNHNS and CDR2 SASEGT come from the germline V gene. The CDR3 extends over 13 amino acids. V trimming: 6 bases; J trimming: 7 bases; junction bases outside the gene matches: 4. DNA for the CDR3: TGTGCCAGCAGGGGACTAGTGCTCGGGGAGCTGTTTTTT. Amino acids: CASRGLVLGELFF.

In regard to this clone: A read error may produce the germline difference seen at one junction end. The CDR3 spells CASSPGGPGDF. CDR3 coding DNA: TGTGCCAGCAGTCCCGGGGGCCCTGGGGACTTC. The chain recombines TRBV28 with TRBJ2-4, with D tentatively TRBD1 or TRBD2 (6 bases each). The CDR3 is 11 amino acids. Germline V gene lookup returns CDR1 MDHEN and CDR2 SYDVKM.

This chain links TRBV27 with TRBJ2-7; tentatively, D is TRBD1 or TRBD2 (7 bases each). Trimming removed 2 bases from V and 6 bases from J, with 11 bases in between. Germline-derived CDR1 and CDR2 are MNHEY and SMNVEV (reference sequence). This CDR3 comprises 13 residues. As DNA, the CDR3 is TGTGCCAGCAGTTTAAGCAGGGGGGGCGAGCAGTACTTC. Amino acids: CASSLSRGGEQYF.

The V call is TRBV7-9, the J call TRBJ1-5; possible D gene TRBD1, 5 bases. In germline, CDR1 is SEHNR, CDR2 FQNEAQ (reference sequence). The CDR3 is 15 amino acids. V was clipped by 2 bases and J by 3 bases, with 11 bases between them. CDR3 DNA: TGTGCCAGCAGCTTAAGAGGGGCGCCCAATCAGCCCCAGCATTTT. As protein: CASSLRGAPNQPQHF.

J is TRBJ2-3 and V is TRBV28, with D hard to call. The V end was cut by 6 bases, the J end by 2 bases, with 18 bases between. The CDR3 loop spans 16 amino acids. CDR1 is MDHEN, CDR2 SYDVKM, per germline. The CDR3 DNA reads TGTGCCAGCAGGATACAGAGAACCATTTACACAGATACGCAGTATTTT. This codes for CASRIQRTIYTDTQYF.

The V call is TRBV7-2, the J call TRBJ1-1; a weak D match, TRBD1 (6 bases). V was clipped by 4 bases and J by 3 bases, with 12 bases between them. The CDR3 consists of 14 residues. Germline CDR1 and CDR2: SGHTA and FQGNSA. CDR3 region: CASSWFRGHTEAFF. The DNA of the CDR3 is TGTGCCAGCAGCTGGTTCAGGGGTCACACTGAAGCTTTCTTT.

This chain connects TRBV28 to TRBJ2-1; 10 bases fit TRBD2. The length of the CDR3 is 17 residues. With 3 bases clipped from V and 4 bases from J, the junction kept 9 bases outside the gene matches. Germline assignment: CDR1 MDHEN and CDR2 SYDVKM. CDR3 residues: CASSFRTSGNPYNEQFF. As DNA, the CDR3 is TGTGCCAGCAGTTTTAGGACTAGCGGAAATCCTTACAATGAGCAGTTCTTC.

The chain links TRBV5-1 to TRBJ2-7, with 8 nucleotides matching TRBD1. V shed 1 base, J shed 2 bases, and the junction held 17 bases outside the gene matches. In germline, CDR1 is SGHRS, CDR2 YFSETQ. The length of the CDR3 is 19 residues. The CDR3 is CASSLIGGTGAGGTYEQYF. In DNA form, the CDR3 reads TGCGCCAGCAGCTTGATCGGCGGGACAGGAGCAGGAGGTACCTACGAGCAGTACTTC.

This sequence joins TRBV6-4 and TRBJ2-7; D may be TRBD2 (6 bases). Germline assignment: CDR1 MRHNA and CDR2 SNTAGT. V was cut by 7 bases and J by 7 bases, with 23 bases left in between. This CDR3 contains 15 residues. CDR3 coding DNA: TGTGCCAGCACCACTACTGGACGGACCGGGGGAGAGCAGTACTTC. It codes for CASTTTGRTGGEQYF.

The V and J genes are TRBV10-1 and TRBJ1-1; D not certain. CDR1 is WNHNN, CDR2 SYGVQD, per germline (reference sequence). The CDR3 extends over 12 amino acids. V gave up 7 bases and J gave up 2 bases, with 8 bases separating them. In DNA form, the CDR3 reads TGCGCCAGCACCCCGGATAACACTGAAGCTTTCTTT. Translated, it gives CASTPDNTEAFF.

The gene calls are TRBV6-7 and TRBJ2-1; 7 bases map to TRBD1. TRBV6-7 is an ORF, and what it does is uncertain. CDR3 length: 17 residues. V lost 0 bases to trimming and J lost 9 bases; unmatched junction nucleotides: 14. This CDR3 reads CASSYSKECTGECEQFF. The CDR3 nucleotides are TGTGCCAGCAGTTACTCGAAAGAGTGTACAGGGGAATGTGAGCAGTTCTTC.

The chain has TRBV11-2 and TRBJ2-2; TRBD2 matches 10 bases. Germline lookup yields CDR1 SGHAT and CDR2 FQNNGV. The CDR3 contains 19 residues. V lost 2 bases and J lost 0; bases outside the gene matches: 9. CDR3 DNA sequence: TGTGCCAGCAGCTTATCATTTGCTAGCGGGGGTTCGAACACCGGGGAGCTGTTTTTT. Translated, it gives CASSLSFASGGSNTGELFF.

The genes are TRBV28 and TRBJ2-7; D is perhaps TRBD1 (5 bases). CDR1 MDHEN and CDR2 SYDVKM come from the germline V gene. V was trimmed by 4 bases and J by 3 bases, leaving 16 bases between them. The CDR3 consists of 15 residues. CDR3 in DNA: TGTGCCAGCAGTTGCCAGGGCGTTATCTACTACGAGCAGTACTTC. This encodes CASSCQGVIYYEQYF.

The chain joins TRBV18 to TRBJ2-7, with D possibly called TRBD1 or TRBD2 (5 bases each). Germline V lookup: CDR1 KGHSH, CDR2 LQKENI. V lost 0 bases and J 2 bases, leaving 11 bases between the germline ends. CDR3 length: 15 amino acids. The CDR3 DNA reads as TGTGCCAGCTCACCACCGAGGGGTTCCCCCTACGAGCAGTACTTC. Its protein is CASSPPRGSPYEQYF.

Here the CDR3 DNA reads TGCGCCAGCAGCTTCAAGGATCGGACTAGCGGGAGCTCTAGCACAGATACGCAGTATTTT. Translation: CASSFKDRTSGSSSTDTQYF. The rearrangement links TRBV5-1 to TRBJ2-3, with TRBD2 matching over 13 bases. The CDR3 extends over 20 amino acids. Germline CDR1 and CDR2: SGHRS and YFSETQ. V was clipped by 2 bases and J by 0 bases; unmatched bases: 12.

V gene TRBV7-3 combines with J gene TRBJ2-1; D is unresolved. The germline V and J ends were trimmed by 7 bases and 5 bases, with 15 bases remaining between them. CDR1 and CDR2 (germline): SGHTA, FQGTGA. The CDR3 is made up of 14 amino acids. The CDR3 DNA is TGTGCCAGCACCGGCCCGGGCTACAACAATGAGCAGTTCTTC. It translates to CASTGPGYNNEQFF.

The chain uses TRBV27 and TRBJ2-7; perhaps TRBD1 as D (6 bases). This CDR3 spans 13 amino acids. Trimming stripped 5 bases from V and 5 bases from J, with 13 bases between. Germline values: CDR1 MNHEY, CDR2 SMNVEV (reference sequence). The CDR3 DNA is TGTGCCAGCAGTCTCGACAGGTCCCACGAGCAGTACTTC. Translated: CASSLDRSHEQYF.

This rearrangement joins TRBV2 to TRBJ2-2; D is unclear. The CDR3 contains 13 residues. Germline V gene sequence: CDR1 SNHLY, CDR2 FYNNEI. Trimming stripped 8 bases from V and 4 bases from J, with 11 bases between. CDR3 amino acids: CASASGPTGELFF. The CDR3 DNA follows: TGTGCCAGCGCATCCGGGCCCACCGGGGAGCTGTTTTTT.

The rearrangement uses TRBV6-1 and TRBJ2-7, with TRBD1 matching 7 bases. V shed 6 bases, J shed 6 bases, and the junction held 11 bases outside the gene matches. Germline V gene data show CDR1 as MNHNS and CDR2 as SASEGT. The CDR3 length is 14 residues. The CDR3 loop reads CASSVLRGGGEQYF. In nucleotides, the CDR3 is TGTGCCAGCAGCGTCCTTAGAGGGGGCGGCGAGCAGTACTTC.

This chain connects TRBV15 to TRBJ2-3, with D perhaps TRBD2 (6 bases). The CDR3 length is 17 residues. The V gene's germline CDR1 is LNHNV and CDR2 YYDKDF (reference sequence). Deletions cut 1 base from V and 2 bases from J, with 16 bases between. The CDR3 DNA reads as TGTGCCACCAGCAGAGTATGGAGGGAGTCCTACACAGATACGCAGTATTTT. Amino acids: CATSRVWRESYTDTQYF.